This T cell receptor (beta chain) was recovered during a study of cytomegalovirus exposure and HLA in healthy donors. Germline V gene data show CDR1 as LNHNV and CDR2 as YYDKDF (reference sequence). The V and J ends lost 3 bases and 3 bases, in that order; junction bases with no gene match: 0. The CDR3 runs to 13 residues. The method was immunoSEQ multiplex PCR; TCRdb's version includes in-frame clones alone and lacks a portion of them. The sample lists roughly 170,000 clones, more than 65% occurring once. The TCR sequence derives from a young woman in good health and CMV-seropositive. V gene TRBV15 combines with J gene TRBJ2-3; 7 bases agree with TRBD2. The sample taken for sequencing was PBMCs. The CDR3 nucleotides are TGTGCCACCAGCAGCGGGGGGACAGATACGCAGTATTTT. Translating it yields CATSSGGTDTQYF.